This T cell receptor (beta chain) was recovered during a study of glioma-infiltrating T cells after dendritic cell vaccination. About the research overall: Monocyte-derived dendritic cells, cultured approximately seven days with IL-4 and GM-CSF, were pulsed with autologous tumor lysate.

Time point in this sample: after dendritic cell vaccination, including at tumor progression/relapse. Whole-study results and caveats: Longer survival after dendritic cell vaccination followed higher pretreatment TIL content.

Germline V CDR1 and CDR2: SGHTA, FQGTGA. The CDR3 totals 15 residues. V lost 2 bases to trimming and J lost 4 bases; unmatched junction nucleotides: 3. On this clone itself: The antigen is not known.

Input was around 2 ug genomic DNA, or all available if less. Clones were read by immunoSEQ multiplex PCR, and TCRdb kept only the in-frame ones, dropping some. The table shows roughly 85,000 clones, with around 85% occurring only once. Sequenced material: blood, taken after dendritic cell vaccination. This TCR was recovered from a human donor with glioblastoma. This chain joins TRBV7-3 and TRBJ2-1; 9 bases fit TRBD2. In nucleotides, the CDR3 is TGTGCCAGCAGCTTAGGCGGGGGGGGGTACAATGAGCAGTTCTTC. Encoded protein: CASSLGGGGYNEQFF.